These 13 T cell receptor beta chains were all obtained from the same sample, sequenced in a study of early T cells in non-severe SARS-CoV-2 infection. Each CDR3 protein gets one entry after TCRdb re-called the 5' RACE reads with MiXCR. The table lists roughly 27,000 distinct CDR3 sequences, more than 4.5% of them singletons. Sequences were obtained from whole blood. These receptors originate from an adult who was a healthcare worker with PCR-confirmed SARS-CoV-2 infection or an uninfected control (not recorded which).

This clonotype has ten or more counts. In DNA form, the CDR3 reads TGTGCCAGCAGCTCGTATGACGGAGGCTATGGCTACACCTTC. Encoded protein: CASSSYDGGYGYTF. The chain joins TRBV7-9 to TRBJ1-2; D not resolved. Germline V CDR1 and CDR2: SEHNR, FQNEAQ (reference sequence). Trimming pared 4 bases from V and 4 bases from J, leaving 13 bases between. The CDR3 has 14 amino acids.

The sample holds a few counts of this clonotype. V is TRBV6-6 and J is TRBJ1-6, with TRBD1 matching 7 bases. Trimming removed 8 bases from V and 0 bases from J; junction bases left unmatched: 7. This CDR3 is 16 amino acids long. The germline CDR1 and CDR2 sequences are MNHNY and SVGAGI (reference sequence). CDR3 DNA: TGTGCCAGCGAGGAGACAGGGAGCTCCTATAATTCACCCCTCCACTTT. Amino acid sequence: CASEETGSSYNSPLHF.

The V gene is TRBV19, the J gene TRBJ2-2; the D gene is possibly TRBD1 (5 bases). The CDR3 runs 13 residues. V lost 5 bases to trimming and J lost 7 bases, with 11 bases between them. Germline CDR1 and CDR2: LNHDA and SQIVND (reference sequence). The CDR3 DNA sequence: TGTGCCAGTAGTCTTCAGGGAAGCGGGGAGCTGTTTTTT. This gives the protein CASSLQGSGELFF.

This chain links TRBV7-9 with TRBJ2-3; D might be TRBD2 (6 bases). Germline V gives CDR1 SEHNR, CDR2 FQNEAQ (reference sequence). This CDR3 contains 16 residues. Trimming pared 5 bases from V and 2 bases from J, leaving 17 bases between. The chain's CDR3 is CASSAGGARFTDTQYF. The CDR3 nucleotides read TGTGCCAGCAGCGCAGGCGGGGCCAGGTTCACAGATACGCAGTATTTT.

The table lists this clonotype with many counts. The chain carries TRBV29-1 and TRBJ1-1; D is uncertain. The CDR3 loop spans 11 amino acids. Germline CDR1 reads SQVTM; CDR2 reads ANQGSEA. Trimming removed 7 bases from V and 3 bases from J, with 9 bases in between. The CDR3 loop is CSAVRDTEAFF. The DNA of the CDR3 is TGCAGCGCGGTCCGTGACACTGAAGCTTTCTTT.

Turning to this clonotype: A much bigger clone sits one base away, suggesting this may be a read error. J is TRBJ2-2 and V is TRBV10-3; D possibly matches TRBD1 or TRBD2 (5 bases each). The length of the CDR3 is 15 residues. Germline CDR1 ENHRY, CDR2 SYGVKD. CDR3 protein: CAIRDDRLNTGELSF. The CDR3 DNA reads TGTGCCATCAGAGATGACAGATTGAACACCGGGGAGCTGTCTTTT.

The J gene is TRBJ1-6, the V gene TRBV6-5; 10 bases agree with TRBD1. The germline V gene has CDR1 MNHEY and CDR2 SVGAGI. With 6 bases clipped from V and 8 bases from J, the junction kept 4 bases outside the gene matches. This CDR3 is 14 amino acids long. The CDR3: CASRTGQGYSPLHF. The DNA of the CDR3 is TGTGCCAGCAGGACGGGACAGGGGTATTCACCCCTCCACTTT.

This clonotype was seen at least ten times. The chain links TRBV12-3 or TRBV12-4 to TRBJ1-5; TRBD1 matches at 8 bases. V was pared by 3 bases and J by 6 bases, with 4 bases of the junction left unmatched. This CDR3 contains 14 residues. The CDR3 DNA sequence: TGTGCCAGCAGTTTCGGACAGGGCGGTCAGCCCCAGCATTTT. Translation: CASSFGQGGQPQHF.

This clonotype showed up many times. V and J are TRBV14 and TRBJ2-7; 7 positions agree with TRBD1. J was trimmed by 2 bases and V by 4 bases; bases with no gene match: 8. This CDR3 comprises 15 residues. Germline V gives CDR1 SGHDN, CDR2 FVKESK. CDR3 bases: TGTGCCAGCAGCCTCGGAAGGGGGCTTACCTACGAGCAGTACTTC. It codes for CASSLGRGLTYEQYF.

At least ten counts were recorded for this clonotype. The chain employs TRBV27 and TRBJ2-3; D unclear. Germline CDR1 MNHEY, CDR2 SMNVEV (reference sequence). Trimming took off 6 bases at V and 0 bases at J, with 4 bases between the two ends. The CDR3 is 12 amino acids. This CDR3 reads CASSRSTDTQYF. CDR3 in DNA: TGTGCCAGCAGCCGCAGCACAGATACGCAGTATTTT.

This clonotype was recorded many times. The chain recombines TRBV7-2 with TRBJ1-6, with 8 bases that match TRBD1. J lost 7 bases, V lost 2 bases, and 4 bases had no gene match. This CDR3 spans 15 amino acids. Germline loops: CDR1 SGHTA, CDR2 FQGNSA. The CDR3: CASSLQGALNSPLHF. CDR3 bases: TGTGCCAGCAGCTTACAGGGGGCTCTGAATTCACCCCTCCACTTT. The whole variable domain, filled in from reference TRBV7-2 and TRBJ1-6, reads GAGVSQSPSNKVTEKGKDVELRCDPISGHTALYWYRQSLGQGLEFLIYFQGNSAPDKSGLPSDRFSAERTGGSVSTLTIQRTQQEDSAVYLCASSLQGALNSPLHFGNGTRLTVT.

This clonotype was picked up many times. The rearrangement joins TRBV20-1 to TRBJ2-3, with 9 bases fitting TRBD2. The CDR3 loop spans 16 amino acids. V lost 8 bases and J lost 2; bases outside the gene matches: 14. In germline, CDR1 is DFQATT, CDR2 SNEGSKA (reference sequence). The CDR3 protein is CSCLSGGGRATDTQYF. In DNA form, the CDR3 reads TGCAGTTGCTTATCTGGGGGCGGGAGGGCCACAGATACGCAGTATTTT.

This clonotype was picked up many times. The DNA for the CDR3 is TGCAGTGCTAGTAAGGACATGTCTGAAGCTTTCTTT. The encoded protein is CSASKDMSEAFF. The V gene is TRBV20-1, the J gene TRBJ1-1; D perhaps matches TRBD1 (5 bases). The CDR3 consists of 12 residues. Germline loops: CDR1 DFQATT, CDR2 SNEGSKA (reference sequence). Trimming removed 3 bases from V and 6 bases from J, with 11 bases in between.